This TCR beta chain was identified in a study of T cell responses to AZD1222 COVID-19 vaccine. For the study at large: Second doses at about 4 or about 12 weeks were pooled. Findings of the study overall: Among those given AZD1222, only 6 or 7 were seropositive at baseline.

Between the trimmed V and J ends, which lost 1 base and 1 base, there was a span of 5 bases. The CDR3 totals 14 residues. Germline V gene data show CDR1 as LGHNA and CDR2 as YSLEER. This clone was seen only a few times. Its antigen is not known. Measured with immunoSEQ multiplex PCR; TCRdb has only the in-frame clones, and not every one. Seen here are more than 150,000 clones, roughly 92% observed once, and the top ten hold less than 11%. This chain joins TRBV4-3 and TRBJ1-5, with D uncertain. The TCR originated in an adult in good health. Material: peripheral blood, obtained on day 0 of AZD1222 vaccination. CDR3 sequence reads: CASSQGRSNQPQHF. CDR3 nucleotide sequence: TGCGCCAGCAGCCAAGGACGGAGCAATCAGCCCCAGCATTTT.